Listed here are 27 T cell receptor beta chains from one sample, sequenced in a study of metastatic and nonmetastatic thyroid tumors. Among the patients, none had received any treatment before thyroid surgery. TCRdb ran MiXCR on the PCR reads. The table shows about 64,000 clones, with 4% to 4.5% occurring only once. Sequencing was carried out using blood. The receptors were gathered from a female donor with papillary thyroid cancer or a benign thyroid nodule (not recorded which). Some clones in this sample may be carry-over from other donors' samples.

The sample holds many counts of this clone. V and J are TRBV12-3 or TRBV12-4 and TRBJ2-7; TRBD2 agrees at 7 bases. V lost 5 bases, J lost 4 bases, and 11 bases stayed unmatched. The CDR3 spans 15 residues. CDR3 loop: CASSTRGGAGYEQYF. The CDR3 nucleotides are TGTGCCAGCAGTACACGCGGGGGTGCGGGTTACGAGCAGTACTTC.

This clone was counted many times. The chain uses TRBV30 and TRBJ1-1; no clear D gene. The germline CDR1 and CDR2 sequences are GTSNPN and SVGIG (reference sequence). Trimming stripped 5 bases from V and 1 base from J, with 17 bases between. This CDR3 is built from 15 residues. The CDR3 DNA is TGTGCCTGGGTCCCGGGAAATAAGAGGAACACTGAAGCTTTCTTT. Amino acid sequence: CAWVPGNKRNTEAFF.

This clone was seen repeatedly, ten times or more. This chain links TRBV10-3 with TRBJ1-3, with D possibly matching TRBD1 (6 bases). This CDR3 spans 16 amino acids. Germline V gives CDR1 ENHRY, CDR2 SYGVKD. Trimming removed 3 bases from V and 4 bases from J, with 16 bases in between. Here the CDR3 reads CAISDRGGAVGNTIYF. The CDR3 bases are TGTGCCATCAGTGACAGGGGAGGCGCGGTCGGAAACACCATATATTTT.

This clone was seen many times. The chain has TRBV9 and TRBJ2-5; 7 bases align to TRBD1. The CDR3 is 13 residues long. CDR1 and CDR2 (germline): SGDLS, YYNGEE. V was clipped by 4 bases and J by 3 bases; unmatched bases: 3. The CDR3 loop reads CASSSGTEETQYF. The CDR3 nucleotides read TGTGCCAGCAGCTCAGGGACAGAAGAGACCCAGTACTTC.

This clone has ten or more counts. The rearrangement links TRBV5-1 to TRBJ1-4, with 10 bases that match TRBD1. This CDR3 is 16 amino acids long. CDR1 SGHRS and CDR2 YFSETQ come from the germline V gene. Trimming cost V 3 bases and J 5 bases; bases outside gene matches: 7. The CDR3 bases are TGCGCCAGCAGCTCCGGGACAGGGGTTGCAAATGAAAAACTGTTTTTT. It yields the protein CASSSGTGVANEKLFF.

This clone was observed at least ten times. This sequence joins TRBV7-9 and TRBJ2-2; D is uncertain. The V end lost 0 bases, the J end lost 0 bases, and 5 bases lay between the germline ends. Germline lookup yields CDR1 SEHNR and CDR2 FQNEAQ (reference sequence). CDR3 size: 15 residues. CDR3 region: CASSLAGTNTGELFF. The CDR3, as DNA: TGTGCCAGCAGCTTAGCGGGTACGAACACCGGGGAGCTGTTTTTT.

The chain combines TRBV3-1 with TRBJ1-2; unclear D gene. CDR3 length equals 15 residues. Per germline, CDR1 LGHDT and CDR2 YNNKEL (reference sequence). V lost 3 bases and J lost 7, with 18 bases in between. The CDR3: CASSHYAVCAGGYTF. CDR3 coding DNA: TGTGCCAGCAGCCACTACGCAGTGTGCGCGGGTGGCTACACCTTC.

This clone has ten or more counts. The chain is built from TRBV25-1 and TRBJ2-1; 8 nucleotides line up with TRBD2. Germline V gene sequence: CDR1 MGHDK, CDR2 SYGVNS. This CDR3 spans 16 amino acids. V lost 4 bases, J lost 0 bases, and 5 bases stayed unmatched. Here the CDR3 reads CASSAHSGSSYNEQFF. The CDR3 coding sequence is TGTGCCAGCAGTGCTCACAGCGGGAGCTCCTACAATGAGCAGTTCTTC.

The table lists this clone with many counts. The chain links TRBV6-1 to TRBJ1-2; D unresolved. The CDR3 is made up of 15 amino acids. V shed 5 bases and J shed 6 bases, with 19 bases lying between them. Germline V gives CDR1 MNHNS, CDR2 SASEGT. The CDR3 reads CASSYPGAGGDGYTF. In DNA, the CDR3 is TGTGCCAGCAGTTATCCCGGAGCAGGCGGGGATGGCTACACCTTC.

The chain recombines TRBV27 with TRBJ1-2, with TRBD1 matching over 8 bases. Trimming at V came to 6 bases and at J to 7 bases, leaving 7 bases not matched to a gene. The germline V gene encodes CDR1 MNHEY and CDR2 SMNVEV (reference sequence). The CDR3 covers 13 residues. The CDR3 DNA reads TGTGCCAGCAGATGGGGGACAGGAGGTGGCTACACCTTC. It is translated as CASRWGTGGGYTF.

The chain links TRBV6-1 to TRBJ1-5; D possibly corresponds to TRBD1 (6 bases). The germline V gene encodes CDR1 MNHNS and CDR2 SASEGT. V dropped 8 bases and J dropped 6 bases, with 11 bases sitting between them. The CDR3 totals 12 residues. CDR3 nucleotides: TGTGCCAGCCGGACAGCCGCTCAGCCCCAGCATTTT. Translating gives CASRTAAQPQHF.

This clone was recorded at least ten times. The rearrangement links TRBV12-3 or TRBV12-4 to TRBJ2-1; TRBD1 is a possible D gene (6 bases). V dropped 6 bases and J dropped 9 bases, with 12 bases sitting between them. The CDR3 contains 12 residues. The CDR3: CASSKNRVEQFF. For the CDR3, the DNA is TGTGCCAGCAGCAAGAACAGGGTTGAGCAGTTCTTC.

This clone was seen many times. This chain links TRBV15 with TRBJ2-6; a possible D gene is TRBD2 (5 bases). Looked up from germline, CDR1 is LNHNV and CDR2 is YYDKDF (reference sequence). This CDR3 has 18 amino acids. The V gene lost 9 bases and the J gene lost 3 bases, with 24 bases spanning the gap. CDR3 amino acids: CATEGSESLLFGANVLTF. CDR3 coding DNA: TGTGCCACGGAAGGTAGCGAGAGTTTATTGTTTGGGGCCAACGTCCTGACTTTC.

A word on this clone: This may stem from a read error, because a much larger clone lies one nucleotide away. CDR3 loop: CASSESENTEGFF. CDR3 coding DNA: TGCGCCAGCAGTGAGTCAGAGAACACTGAAGGTTTCTTT. The V call is TRBV10-1, the J call TRBJ1-1; D is unresolved. CDR3 length equals 13 residues. Germline V gene sequence: CDR1 WNHNN, CDR2 SYGVQD (reference sequence).

In its sample, this clone was seen many times. The V gene is TRBV7-9, the J gene TRBJ2-3, with D uncertain. The germline gives CDR1 SEHNR, CDR2 FQNEAQ (reference sequence). The CDR3 loop spans 14 amino acids. V was trimmed by 6 bases and J by 1 base, leaving 11 bases between them. The CDR3 DNA follows: TGTGCCAGCAGTAGGTCCACCCGCACAGATACGCAGTATTTT. It encodes CASSRSTRTDTQYF.

The chain couples TRBV20-1 to TRBJ1-2; D call uncertain. Trimming took off 0 bases at V and 5 bases at J, with 7 bases between the two ends. Germline CDR1 DFQATT, CDR2 SNEGSKA (reference sequence). The CDR3 contains 12 residues. The DNA of the CDR3 is TGCAGTGCTAGAGAAACAGTATATGGCTACACCTTC. Encoded protein: CSARETVYGYTF.

This clone was counted only a few times. The sample contains more than one DNA sequence encoding this CDR3. The chain employs TRBV12-3 or TRBV12-4 and TRBJ1-6; TRBD1 matches at 7 bases. The CDR3 runs to 13 residues. J was trimmed by 10 bases and V by 5 bases; bases with no gene match: 5. The CDR3 coding sequence is TGTGCCAGCAGTACAGGGACAGCATCACCCCTCCACTTT. Its translation is CASSTGTASPLHF.

The chain uses TRBV11-1 and TRBJ2-1; 10 bases are a match to TRBD2. J gave up 5 bases and V 3 bases, and 7 bases lay outside the gene matches. Germline CDR1 and CDR2: SGHAT and FQDESV (reference sequence). The CDR3 consists of 16 residues. Here the CDR3 reads CASSLASGRWDNEQFF. CDR3 in DNA: TGTGCCAGCAGCTTGGCTAGCGGGAGATGGGACAATGAGCAGTTCTTC. Full variable domain (rest looked up from reference TRBV11-1 and TRBJ2-1): EAEVAQSPRYKITEKSQAVAFWCDPISGHATLYWYRQILGQGPELLVQFQDESVVDDSQLPKDRFSAERLKGVDSTLKIQPAELGDSAMYLCASSLASGRWDNEQFFGPGTRLTVL.

This clone was recorded a few times. V gene TRBV19 combines with J gene TRBJ2-5; a possible D gene is TRBD1 (5 bases). The germline V and J ends were trimmed by 6 bases and 6 bases, with 20 bases remaining between them. Germline loops: CDR1 LNHDA, CDR2 SQIVND (reference sequence). The CDR3 has 15 amino acids. As DNA, the CDR3 is TGTGCCAGTAGAAAAAGGGGCGGTCTCTCGCAGACCCAGTACTTC. Encoded protein: CASRKRGGLSQTQYF.

This clone has at least ten counts. The chain recombines TRBV5-8 with TRBJ1-4; D is perhaps TRBD1 (6 bases). V lost 4 bases to trimming and J lost 7 bases, with 20 bases between them. Germline CDR1 SGHTS, CDR2 YDEGEE. CDR3 length equals 16 residues. Written as DNA, the CDR3 is TGTGCCAGCAGCCCGGGTGGCAGGGGTGCCGGTGAAAAACTGTTTTTT. Translating it yields CASSPGGRGAGEKLFF.

This clone was counted at least ten times. Other DNA sequences in this sample translate to the same CDR3. The chain uses TRBV12-3 or TRBV12-4 and TRBJ1-2; D is uncertain. The V and J ends lost 0 bases and 5 bases respectively, with 10 bases between them. This CDR3 has 14 amino acids. This CDR3 reads CASSLAPREYGYTF. CDR3 DNA: TGTGCCAGCAGTTTAGCGCCACGGGAGTATGGCTACACCTTC.

This clone was recorded many times. This chain uses TRBV9 with TRBJ1-2; weak D call: TRBD1 (5 bases). CDR1 is SGDLS and CDR2 is YYNGEE in the germline V gene. The CDR3 consists of 14 residues. The V gene lost 4 bases and the J gene lost 2 bases, with 12 bases spanning the gap. The CDR3 bases are TGTGCCAGCAGCCCGTGGGACGGCAACTATGGCTACACCTTC. Amino acid sequence: CASSPWDGNYGYTF.

This clone was counted ten times or more. The rearrangement joins TRBV4-2 to TRBJ2-3; D unclear. This CDR3 is 13 amino acids long. Trimming stripped 1 base from V and 6 bases from J, with 8 bases between. Germline V gives CDR1 LGHNA, CDR2 YNFKEQ. CDR3 sequence reads: CASSQARSDTQYF. CDR3 bases: TGTGCCAGCAGCCAAGCCCGTAGTGATACGCAGTATTTT.

This clone was found many times. The chain couples TRBV5-1 to TRBJ1-1; no firm D call. The CDR3 loop spans 16 amino acids. Trimming cost V 2 bases and J 3 bases, with 17 bases left between them. Looked up from germline, CDR1 is SGHRS and CDR2 is YFSETQ. The CDR3 is CASSLGIRVVDTEAFF. CDR3 DNA sequence: TGCGCCAGCAGCTTAGGGATTAGGGTCGTGGACACTGAAGCTTTCTTT.

This clone was counted between two and nine times. A much larger clonotype is one base distant, so this may be a read error. Other nucleotide sequences from this sample produce the same CDR3. The genes are TRBV5-4 and TRBJ1-6; D gene unclear. Germline V gene lookup returns CDR1 SGHNT and CDR2 YYREEE (reference sequence). Trimming pared 3 bases from V and 6 bases from J, leaving 13 bases between. The CDR3 length is 15 residues. CDR3 region: CASSSPLSTNSPLHF. As DNA, the CDR3 is TGTGCCAGCAGCTCTCCCCTAAGCACTAATTCACCCCTCCACTTT.

This rearrangement joins TRBV25-1 to TRBJ2-7, with D perhaps TRBD1 (7 bases). The V gene lost 5 bases and the J gene lost 3 bases, with 14 bases spanning the gap. The CDR3 is made up of 14 amino acids. The germline CDR1 and CDR2 sequences are MGHDK and SYGVNS. This chain's CDR3 is CASSQGGLYYEQYF. The CDR3, as DNA: TGTGCCAGCAGTCAGGGGGGCCTCTACTACGAGCAGTACTTC.

This clone was picked up many times. The chain combines TRBV12-3 or TRBV12-4 with TRBJ1-3; 7 bases fit TRBD1. The CDR3 covers 15 residues. Germline trimming cut 5 bases from V and 0 bases from J; bases unmatched to any gene: 4. CDR3 in amino acids: CASSPTGDSGNTIYF. As DNA, the CDR3 is TGTGCCAGCAGTCCTACAGGGGACTCTGGAAACACCATATATTTT.